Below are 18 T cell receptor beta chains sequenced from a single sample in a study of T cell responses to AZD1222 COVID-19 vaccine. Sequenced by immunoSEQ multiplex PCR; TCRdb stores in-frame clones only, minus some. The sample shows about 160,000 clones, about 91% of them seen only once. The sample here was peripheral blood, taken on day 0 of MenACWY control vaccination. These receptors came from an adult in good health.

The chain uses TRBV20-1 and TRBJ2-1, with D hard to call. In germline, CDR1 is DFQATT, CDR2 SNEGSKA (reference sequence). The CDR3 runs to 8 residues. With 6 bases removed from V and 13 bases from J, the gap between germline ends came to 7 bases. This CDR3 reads CSAPGQFF. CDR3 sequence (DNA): TGCAGTGCGCCCGGACAGTTCTTC.

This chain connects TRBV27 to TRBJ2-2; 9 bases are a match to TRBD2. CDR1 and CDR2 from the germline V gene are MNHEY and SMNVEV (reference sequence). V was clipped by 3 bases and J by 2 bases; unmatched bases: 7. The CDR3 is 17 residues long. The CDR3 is CASSLVAGVPNTGELFF. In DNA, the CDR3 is TGTGCCAGCAGTTTGGTAGCGGGAGTCCCCAACACCGGGGAGCTGTTTTTT.

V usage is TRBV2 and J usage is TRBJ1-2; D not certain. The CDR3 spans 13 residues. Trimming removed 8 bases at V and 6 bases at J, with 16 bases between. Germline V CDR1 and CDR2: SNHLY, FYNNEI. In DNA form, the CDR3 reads TGTGCCAGCTTCTTCCGGTCGGCGGATGGCTACACCTTC. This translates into CASFFRSADGYTF.

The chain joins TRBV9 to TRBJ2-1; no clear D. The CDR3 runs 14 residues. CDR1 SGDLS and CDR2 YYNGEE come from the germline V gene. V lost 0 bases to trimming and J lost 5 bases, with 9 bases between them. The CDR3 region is CASSVERSDNEQFF. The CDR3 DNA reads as TGTGCCAGCAGCGTAGAAAGGTCTGACAATGAGCAGTTCTTC.

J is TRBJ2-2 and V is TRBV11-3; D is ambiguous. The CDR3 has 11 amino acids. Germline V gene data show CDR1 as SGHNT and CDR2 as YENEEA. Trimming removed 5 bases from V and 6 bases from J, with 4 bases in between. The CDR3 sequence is CASSRSGELFF. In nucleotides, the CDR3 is TGTGCCAGCAGCCGCTCCGGGGAGCTGTTTTTT.

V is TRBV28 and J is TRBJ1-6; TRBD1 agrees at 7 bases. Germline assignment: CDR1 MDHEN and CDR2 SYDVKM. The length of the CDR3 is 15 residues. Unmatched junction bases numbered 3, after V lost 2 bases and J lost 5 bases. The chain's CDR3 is CASSLGQGDNSPLHF. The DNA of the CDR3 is TGTGCCAGCAGTTTAGGCCAGGGGGATAATTCACCCCTCCACTTT.

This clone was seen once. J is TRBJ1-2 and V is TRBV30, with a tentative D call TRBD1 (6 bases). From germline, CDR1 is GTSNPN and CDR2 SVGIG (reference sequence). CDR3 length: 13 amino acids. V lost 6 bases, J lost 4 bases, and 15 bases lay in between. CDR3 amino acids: CACPQGSSYGYTF. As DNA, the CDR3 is TGTGCCTGTCCACAGGGAAGCAGCTATGGCTACACCTTC.

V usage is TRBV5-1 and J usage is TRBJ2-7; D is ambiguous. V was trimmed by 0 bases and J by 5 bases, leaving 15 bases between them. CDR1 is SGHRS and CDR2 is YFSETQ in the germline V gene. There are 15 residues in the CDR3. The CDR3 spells CASSLVGQAGDEQYF. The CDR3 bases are TGCGCCAGCAGCTTGGTGGGCCAGGCCGGAGACGAGCAGTACTTC.

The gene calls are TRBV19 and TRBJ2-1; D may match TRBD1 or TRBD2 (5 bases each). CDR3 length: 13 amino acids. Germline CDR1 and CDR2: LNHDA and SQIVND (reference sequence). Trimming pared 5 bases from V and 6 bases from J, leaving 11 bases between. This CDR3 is CASSPGPGNEQFF. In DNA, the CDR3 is TGTGCCAGTAGTCCGGGACCAGGCAATGAGCAGTTCTTC.

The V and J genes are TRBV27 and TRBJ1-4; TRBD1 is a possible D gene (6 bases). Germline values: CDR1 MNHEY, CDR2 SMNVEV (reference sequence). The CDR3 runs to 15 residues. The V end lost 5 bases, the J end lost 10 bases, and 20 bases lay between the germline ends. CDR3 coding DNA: TGTGCCAGCAGTGATACAGGGATGAGAACCGGAAAACTGTTTTTT. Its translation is CASSDTGMRTGKLFF.

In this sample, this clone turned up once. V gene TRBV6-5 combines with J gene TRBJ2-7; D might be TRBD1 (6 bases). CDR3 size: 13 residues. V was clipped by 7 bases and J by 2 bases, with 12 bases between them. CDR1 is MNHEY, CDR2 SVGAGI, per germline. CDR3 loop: CASNPGATYEQYF. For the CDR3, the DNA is TGTGCCAGCAATCCAGGGGCTACCTACGAGCAGTACTTC.

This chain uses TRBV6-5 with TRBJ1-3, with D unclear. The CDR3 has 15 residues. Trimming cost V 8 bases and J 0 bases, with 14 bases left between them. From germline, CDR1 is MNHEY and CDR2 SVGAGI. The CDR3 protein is CASLQRRGSGNTIYF. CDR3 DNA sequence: TGTGCCAGCCTACAACGCCGAGGCTCTGGAAACACCATATATTTT.

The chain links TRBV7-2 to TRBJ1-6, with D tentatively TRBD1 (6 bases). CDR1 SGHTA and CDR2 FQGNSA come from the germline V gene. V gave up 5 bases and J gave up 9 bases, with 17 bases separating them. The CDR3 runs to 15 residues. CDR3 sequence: CASSQNAGAGSPLHF. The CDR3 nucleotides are TGTGCCAGCAGCCAAAATGCGGGGGCTGGTTCACCCCTCCACTTT.

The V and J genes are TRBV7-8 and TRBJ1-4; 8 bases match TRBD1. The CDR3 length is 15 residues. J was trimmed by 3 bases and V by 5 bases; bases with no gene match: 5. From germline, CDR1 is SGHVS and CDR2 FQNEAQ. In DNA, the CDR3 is TGTGCCAGCAGCCCCTGGACAGGGTCTAATGAAAAACTGTTTTTT. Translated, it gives CASSPWTGSNEKLFF.

The CDR3 spells CASSLYRRQGLLRGDTQYF. In DNA, the CDR3 is TGTGCCAGCAGCCTCTACCGACGCCAGGGACTATTAAGGGGAGATACGCAGTATTTT. The chain employs TRBV7-8 and TRBJ2-3; TRBD2 aligns across 7 bases. The V segment lost 5 bases and the J segment 5 bases; nucleotides outside the gene matches: 22. This CDR3 comprises 19 residues. Germline-derived CDR1 and CDR2 are SGHVS and FQNEAQ.

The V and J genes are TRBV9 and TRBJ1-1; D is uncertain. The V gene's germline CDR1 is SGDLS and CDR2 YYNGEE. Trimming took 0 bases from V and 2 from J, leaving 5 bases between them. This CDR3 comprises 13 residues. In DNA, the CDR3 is TGTGCCAGCAGCGTAGAACTTAACACTGAAGCTTTCTTT. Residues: CASSVELNTEAFF.

The CDR3 reads CAISDRGLGEQYF. CDR3 coding DNA: TGTGCCATCAGTGACAGGGGGCTGGGGGAGCAGTACTTC. This chain connects TRBV10-3 to TRBJ2-7; the match to TRBD1 covers 8 bases. The J segment lost 7 bases and the V segment lost 3 bases, leaving 5 bases of the junction unmatched. CDR3 length equals 13 residues. Germline V gives CDR1 ENHRY, CDR2 SYGVKD.

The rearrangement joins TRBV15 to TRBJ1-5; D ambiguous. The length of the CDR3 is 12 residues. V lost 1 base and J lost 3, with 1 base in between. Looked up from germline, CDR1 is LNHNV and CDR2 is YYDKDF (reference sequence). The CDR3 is CATSRVNQPQHF. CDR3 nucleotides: TGTGCCACCAGCAGAGTCAATCAGCCCCAGCATTTT.